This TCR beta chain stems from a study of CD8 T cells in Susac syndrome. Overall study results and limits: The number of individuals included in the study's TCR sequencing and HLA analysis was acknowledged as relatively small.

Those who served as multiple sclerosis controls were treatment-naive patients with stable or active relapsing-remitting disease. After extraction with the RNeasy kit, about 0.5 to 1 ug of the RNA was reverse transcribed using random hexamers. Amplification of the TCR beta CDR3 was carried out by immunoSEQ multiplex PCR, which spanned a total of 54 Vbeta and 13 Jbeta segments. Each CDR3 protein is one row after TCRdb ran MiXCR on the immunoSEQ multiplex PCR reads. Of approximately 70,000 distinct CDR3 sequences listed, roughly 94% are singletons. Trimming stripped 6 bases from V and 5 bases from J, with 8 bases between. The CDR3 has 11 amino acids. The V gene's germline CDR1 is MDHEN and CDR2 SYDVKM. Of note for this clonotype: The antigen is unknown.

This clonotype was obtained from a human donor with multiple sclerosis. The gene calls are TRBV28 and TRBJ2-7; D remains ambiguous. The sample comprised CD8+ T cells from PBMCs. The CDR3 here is CASSPQDEQYF. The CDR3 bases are TGTGCCAGCAGCCCCCAGGACGAGCAGTACTTC.